This T cell receptor beta chain was recovered during a study of patients and donors after allogeneic stem cell transplantation. TCRdb reanalysed the RT-PCR reads using MiXCR and keeps one entry per CDR3 protein. This sample has about 87,000 distinct CDR3 sequences, with 5% found just once. CDR1 is SGHNT and CDR2 is YYREEE in the germline V gene (reference sequence). The CDR3 length is 17 residues. The junction had 8 bases not matched to a gene; V was cut back by 2 bases and J by 5 bases. This clonotype was recorded at least ten times. V gene TRBV5-4 combines with J gene TRBJ2-5; TRBD2 aligns across 14 bases. The sequenced sample consisted of blood, either unsorted or a sorted T cell fraction (not recorded which). This TCR derives from a human donor who was either an allogeneic HSCT recipient or a stem cell or donor lymphocyte infusion donor (not recorded which). It is not recorded whose cells these are; they may come from a transplant donor. The CDR3 DNA is TGTGCCAGCAGCTTAGCGGGACTAGCGGGAGTATGGGAGACCCAGTACTTC. It encodes CASSLAGLAGVWETQYF.